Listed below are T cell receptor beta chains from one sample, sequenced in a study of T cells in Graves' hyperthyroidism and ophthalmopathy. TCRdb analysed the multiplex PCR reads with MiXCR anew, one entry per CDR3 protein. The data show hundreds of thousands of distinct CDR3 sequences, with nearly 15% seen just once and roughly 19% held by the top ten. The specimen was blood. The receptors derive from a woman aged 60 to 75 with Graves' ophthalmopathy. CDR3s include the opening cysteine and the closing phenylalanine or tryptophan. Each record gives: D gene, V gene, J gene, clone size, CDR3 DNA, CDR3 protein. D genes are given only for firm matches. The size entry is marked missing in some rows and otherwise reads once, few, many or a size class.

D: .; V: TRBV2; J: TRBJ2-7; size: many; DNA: TGTGCCAGCAGTATCACCTACGAGCAGTACTTC; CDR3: CASSITYEQYF
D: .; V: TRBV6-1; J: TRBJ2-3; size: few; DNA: TGTGCCTGTTCTAGCACAGATACGCAGTATTTT; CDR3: CACSSTDTQYF
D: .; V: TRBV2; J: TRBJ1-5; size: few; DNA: TGTGCCAGCCGATCTGACAACAATCAGCCCCAGCATTTT; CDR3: CASRSDNNQPQHF
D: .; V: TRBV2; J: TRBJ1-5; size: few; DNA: TGTGCCAGCACCTTTGTCAGGGATCAGCCCCAGCATTTT; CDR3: CASTFVRDQPQHF
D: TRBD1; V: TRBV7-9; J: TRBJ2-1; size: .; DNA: TGTGCCAGCAGCCTAACAGGGGGGAAAACGGCGGAGCAGTTCTTC; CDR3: CASSLTGGKTAEQFF
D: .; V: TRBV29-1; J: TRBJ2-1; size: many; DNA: TGCAGCGTTCCAATTGGGGGAGCTCGGAACAATGAGCAGTTCTTC; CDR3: CSVPIGGARNNEQFF
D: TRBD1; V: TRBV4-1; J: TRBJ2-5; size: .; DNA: TGCGCCAGCAGCCCGATGGGACAGGGAGGAGAGACCCAGTACTTC; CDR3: CASSPMGQGGETQYF
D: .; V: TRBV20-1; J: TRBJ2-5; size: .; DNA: TGCAGTACTAGCATAGGTCTAGCAGGAGTTGGAGAGACCCAGTACTTC; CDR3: CSTSIGLAGVGETQYF
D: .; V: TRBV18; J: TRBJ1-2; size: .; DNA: TGTGCCAGCTCACAAGGGACGCCCTCCTATGGCTACACCTTC; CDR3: CASSQGTPSYGYTF
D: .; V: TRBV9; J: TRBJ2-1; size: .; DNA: TGTGCCAGCGGGGACGGAAGCTCCTACAATGAGCAGTTCTTC; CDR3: CASGDGSSYNEQFF
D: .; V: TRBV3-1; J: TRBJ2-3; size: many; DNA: TGTGCCAGCGCCTCCCCTGGGGATACGCAGTATTTT; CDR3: CASASPGDTQYF
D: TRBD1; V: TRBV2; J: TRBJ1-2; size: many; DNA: TGTGCCAGCAGTGAGGAAAGGGGGCTGGGTGGCTACACCTTC; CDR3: CASSEERGLGGYTF
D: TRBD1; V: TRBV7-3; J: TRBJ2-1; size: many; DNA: TGTGCCAGCAGCCCGGGACAGAACTACAATGAGCAGTTCTTC; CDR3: CASSPGQNYNEQFF
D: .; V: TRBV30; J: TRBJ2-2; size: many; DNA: TGTGCCTGGAAATGGGGGATTGCGAACACCGGGGAGCTGTTTTTT; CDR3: CAWKWGIANTGELFF
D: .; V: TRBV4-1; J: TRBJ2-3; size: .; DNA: TGCGCCAGCAGCCCTCCACGTGATAGCGAGTCCACAGATACGCAGTATTTT; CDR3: CASSPPRDSESTDTQYF
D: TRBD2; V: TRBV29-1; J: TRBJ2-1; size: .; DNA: TGCAGCACTCGACTAGCGTTCGGCGATGAGCAGTTCTTC; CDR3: CSTRLAFGDEQFF
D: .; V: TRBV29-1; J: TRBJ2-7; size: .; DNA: TGCAGCGTTGAAGGCGGCCGAGGCTCCGAGCAGTACTTC; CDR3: CSVEGGRGSEQYF
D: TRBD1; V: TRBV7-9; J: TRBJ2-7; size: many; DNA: TGTGCCAGCAGCTTCTACAGGGGGCGAGGCGCAGGTAACTACGAGCAGTACTTC; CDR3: CASSFYRGRGAGNYEQYF
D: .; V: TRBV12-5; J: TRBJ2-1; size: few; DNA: TGTGCTAGTGGTTTGGTAAACCGAGAGCAGTTCTTC; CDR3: CASGLVNREQFF
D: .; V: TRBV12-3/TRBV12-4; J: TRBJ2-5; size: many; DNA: TGTGCCAGCAGTGCGACATGGGAGACCCAGTACTTC; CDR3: CASSATWETQYF
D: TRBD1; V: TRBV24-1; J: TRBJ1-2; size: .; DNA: TGTGCCACCAGTGATTACAGGGGGTATGGCTACACCTTC; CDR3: CATSDYRGYGYTF
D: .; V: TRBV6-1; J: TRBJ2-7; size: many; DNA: TGTGCCAGCAGCCCCCAACAGGTGGTCTCCTACGAGCAGTACTTC; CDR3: CASSPQQVVSYEQYF
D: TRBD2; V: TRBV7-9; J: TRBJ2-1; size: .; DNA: TGTGCCAGCAGGCCCTCCGCTGCCGGGACTAGCGGCAATGAGCAGTTCTTC; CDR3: CASRPSAAGTSGNEQFF
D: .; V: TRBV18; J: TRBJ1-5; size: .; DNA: TGTGCCAGCTCACCCGATCCGGTTCAGCCCCAGCATTTT; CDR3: CASSPDPVQPQHF
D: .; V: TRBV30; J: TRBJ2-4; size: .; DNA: TGTGCCTGGAGGGGAAACATAGAGGGGTTTCAGTACTTC; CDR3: CAWRGNIEGFQYF
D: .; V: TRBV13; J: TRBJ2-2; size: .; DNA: TGTGCCAGCAGCTCGGGACTCCGAAGGAGGGCCGGGGAGCTGTTTTTT; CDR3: CASSSGLRRRAGELFF
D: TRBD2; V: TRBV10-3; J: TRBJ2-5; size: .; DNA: TGTGCCATCAGTGACGGGACTAGCCTTAGGGCCCAGTACTTC; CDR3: CAISDGTSLRAQYF
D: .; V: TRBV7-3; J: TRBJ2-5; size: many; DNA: TGTGCCAGCAGCCGGAGAGTCCAAGAGACCCAGTACTTC; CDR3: CASSRRVQETQYF
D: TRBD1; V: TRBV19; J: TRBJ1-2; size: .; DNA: TGTGCCAGTAGTATGTCTATTAGACAGGGAAACTATGGCTACACCTTC; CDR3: CASSMSIRQGNYGYTF
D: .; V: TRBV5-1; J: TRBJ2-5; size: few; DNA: TGCGCCAGCACCACCGGGCCGCAGGGCCGGGAGACCCAGTACTTC; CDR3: CASTTGPQGRETQYF
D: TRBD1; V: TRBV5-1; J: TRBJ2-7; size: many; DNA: TGCGCCAGCAGCTTGGGGACAGGGCTCTACGAGCAGTACTTC; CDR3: CASSLGTGLYEQYF
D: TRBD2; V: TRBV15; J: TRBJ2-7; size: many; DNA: TGTGCCACCAGCAGAGTGGGGTTAGCGGGAGCCTACGAGCAGTACTTC; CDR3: CATSRVGLAGAYEQYF
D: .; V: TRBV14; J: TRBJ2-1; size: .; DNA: TGTGCCAGCAGCCAAGACTGGGAGACAGTTAACAATGAGCAGTTCTTC; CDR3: CASSQDWETVNNEQFF
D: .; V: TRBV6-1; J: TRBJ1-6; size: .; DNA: TGTGCCAGCAGTCCGGGGACTGAGTTATCACCCCTCCACTTT; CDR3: CASSPGTELSPLHF
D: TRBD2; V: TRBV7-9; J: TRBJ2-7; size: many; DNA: TGTGCCAGCAGCCCTACTAGCGGCTACGAGCAGTACTTC; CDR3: CASSPTSGYEQYF
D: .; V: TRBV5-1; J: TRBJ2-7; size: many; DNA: TGCGCCAGCAGCTTAACCGGACAGAACCACTACGAGCAGTACTTC; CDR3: CASSLTGQNHYEQYF
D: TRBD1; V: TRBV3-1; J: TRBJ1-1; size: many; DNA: TGTGCCAGCAGCCAAGGGACAGGGACGCGCACTGAAGCTTTCTTT; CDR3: CASSQGTGTRTEAFF
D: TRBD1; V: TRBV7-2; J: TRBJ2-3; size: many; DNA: TGTGCCAGCAGCTTAGGGACAGGGCTGGGAGATACGCAGTATTTT; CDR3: CASSLGTGLGDTQYF
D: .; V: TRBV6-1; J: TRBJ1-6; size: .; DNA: TGTGCCAGCAGGTCGGCGGGGGCTGGTTCACCCCTCCACTTT; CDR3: CASRSAGAGSPLHF
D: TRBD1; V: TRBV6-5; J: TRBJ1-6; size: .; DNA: TGTGCCAGCAGTTCCCTGACAGGGGGAAATTCACCCCTCCACTTT; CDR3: CASSSLTGGNSPLHF
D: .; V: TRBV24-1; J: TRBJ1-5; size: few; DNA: TGTGCCACCGCCCAACCTAATAGCAATCAGCCCCAGCATTTT; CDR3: CATAQPNSNQPQHF
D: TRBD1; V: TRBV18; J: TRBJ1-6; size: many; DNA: TGTGCCAGCTCACCGGACAGGACGAAGGTCGGTTCACCCCTCCACTTT; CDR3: CASSPDRTKVGSPLHF
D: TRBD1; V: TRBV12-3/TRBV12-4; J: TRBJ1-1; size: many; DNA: TGTGCCAGCAGTTTACCACAGGGGACCACTGAAGCTTTCTTT; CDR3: CASSLPQGTTEAFF
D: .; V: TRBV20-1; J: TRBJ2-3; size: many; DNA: TGCAGTGCTGTCCGGGACTCAGACACAGATACGCAGTATTTT; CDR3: CSAVRDSDTDTQYF
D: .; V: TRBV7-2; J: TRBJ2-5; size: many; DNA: TGTGCCAGCAGCTTACCAGTCCAAGAGACCCAGTACTTC; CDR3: CASSLPVQETQYF
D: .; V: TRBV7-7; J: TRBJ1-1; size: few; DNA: TGTGCCAGCAGCCCCAGTGGATCGAGTACTGAAGCTTTCTTT; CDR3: CASSPSGSSTEAFF
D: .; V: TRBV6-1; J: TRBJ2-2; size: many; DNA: TGTGCCATCCGGGACGTGAACACCGGGGAGCTGTTTTTT; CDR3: CAIRDVNTGELFF
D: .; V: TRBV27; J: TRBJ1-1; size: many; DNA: TGTGCCAGCAGCCCCTCAGGGTACACTGAAGCTTTCTTT; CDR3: CASSPSGYTEAFF
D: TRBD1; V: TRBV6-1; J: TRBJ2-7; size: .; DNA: TGTGCCACTGGGGTGGGGACAGGAGTCTACGAGCAGTACTTC; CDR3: CATGVGTGVYEQYF
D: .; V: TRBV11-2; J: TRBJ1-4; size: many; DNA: TGTGCCAGCAGCTTAGGATCACCAACTAATGAAAAACTGTTTTTT; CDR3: CASSLGSPTNEKLFF
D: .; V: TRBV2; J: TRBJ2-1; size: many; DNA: TGTGCCAGCAGTGAAAACGGCGGGGAGTCCTACAATGAGCAGTTCTTC; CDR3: CASSENGGESYNEQFF
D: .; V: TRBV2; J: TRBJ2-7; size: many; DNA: TGTGCCAGCAGTGAAAGCTCCAGGGCCCACGAGCAGTACTTC; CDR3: CASSESSRAHEQYF
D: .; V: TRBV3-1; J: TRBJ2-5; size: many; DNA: TGTGCCAGCAGCCAAGTACAGGGTGGCGGAGAGACCCAGTACTTC; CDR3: CASSQVQGGGETQYF
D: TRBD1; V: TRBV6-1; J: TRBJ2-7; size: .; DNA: TGTGCCAGCAGCCTTCCACAGGGGTTCTACGAGCAGTACTTC; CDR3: CASSLPQGFYEQYF
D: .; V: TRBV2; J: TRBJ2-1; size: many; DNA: TGTGCCAGCCGGGGCCAGGGGTGGAATGAGCAGTTCTTC; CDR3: CASRGQGWNEQFF
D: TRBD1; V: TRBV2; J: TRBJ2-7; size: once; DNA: TGTGCCAGCCACGAGACAGGGCTCTCCTACGAGCAGTACTTC; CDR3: CASHETGLSYEQYF
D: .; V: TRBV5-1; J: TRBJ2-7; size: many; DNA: TGCGCCAGCAGCTTGGTTGGCCAGGGACGCGAGCAGTACTTC; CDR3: CASSLVGQGREQYF